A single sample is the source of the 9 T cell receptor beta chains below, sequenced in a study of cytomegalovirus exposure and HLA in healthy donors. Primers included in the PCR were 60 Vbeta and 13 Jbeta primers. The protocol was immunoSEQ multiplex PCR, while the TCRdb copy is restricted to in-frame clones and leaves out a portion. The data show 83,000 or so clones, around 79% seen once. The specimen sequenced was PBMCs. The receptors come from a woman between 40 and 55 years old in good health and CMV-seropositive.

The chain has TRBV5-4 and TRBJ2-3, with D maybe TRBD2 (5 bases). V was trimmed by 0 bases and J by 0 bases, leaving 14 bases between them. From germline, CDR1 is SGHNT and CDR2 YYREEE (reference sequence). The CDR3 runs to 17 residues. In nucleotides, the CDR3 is TGTGCCAGCAGCTTGGCGGGTAGCGCCCCTAGCACAGATACGCAGTATTTT. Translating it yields CASSLAGSAPSTDTQYF.

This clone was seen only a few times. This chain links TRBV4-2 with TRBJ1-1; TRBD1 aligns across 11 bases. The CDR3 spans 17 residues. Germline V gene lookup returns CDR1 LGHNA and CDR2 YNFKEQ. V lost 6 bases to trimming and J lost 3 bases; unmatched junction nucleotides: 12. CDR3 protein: CASSSSGTGGTDTEAFF. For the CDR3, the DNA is TGTGCCAGCAGTAGTTCCGGGACAGGGGGGACAGACACTGAAGCTTTCTTT.

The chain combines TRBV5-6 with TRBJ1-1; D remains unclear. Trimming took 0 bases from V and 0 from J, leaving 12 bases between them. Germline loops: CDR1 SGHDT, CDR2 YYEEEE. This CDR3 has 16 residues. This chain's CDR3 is CASSLELRGMNTEAFF. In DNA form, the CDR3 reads TGTGCCAGCAGCTTGGAGCTTCGGGGAATGAACACTGAAGCTTTCTTT.

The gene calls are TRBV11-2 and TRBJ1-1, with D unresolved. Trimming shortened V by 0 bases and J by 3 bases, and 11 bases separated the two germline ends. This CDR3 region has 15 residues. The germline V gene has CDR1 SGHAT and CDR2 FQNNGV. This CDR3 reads CASSLEVRLDTEAFF. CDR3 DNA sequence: TGTGCCAGCAGCTTAGAAGTCAGGTTGGACACTGAAGCTTTCTTT. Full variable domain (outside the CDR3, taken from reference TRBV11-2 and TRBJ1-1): EAGVAQSPRYKIIEKRQSVAFWCNPISGHATLYWYQQILGQGPKLLIQFQNNGVVDDSQLPKDRFSAERLKGVDSTLKIQPAKLEDSAVYLCASSLEVRLDTEAFFGQGTRLTVV.

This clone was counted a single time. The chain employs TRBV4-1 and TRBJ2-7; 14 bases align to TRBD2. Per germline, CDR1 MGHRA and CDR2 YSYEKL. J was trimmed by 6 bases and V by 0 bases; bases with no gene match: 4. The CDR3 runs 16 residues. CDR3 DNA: TGCGCCAGCAGCCAAGATTGGACTAGCGGGGGGAGCGAGCAGTACTTC. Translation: CASSQDWTSGGSEQYF.

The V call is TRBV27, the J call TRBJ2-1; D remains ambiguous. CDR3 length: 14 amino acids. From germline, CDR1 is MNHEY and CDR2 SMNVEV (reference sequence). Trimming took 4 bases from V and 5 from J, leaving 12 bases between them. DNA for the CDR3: TGTGCCAGCAGTTCATTGGCAACCAACAATGAGCAGTTCTTC. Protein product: CASSSLATNNEQFF.

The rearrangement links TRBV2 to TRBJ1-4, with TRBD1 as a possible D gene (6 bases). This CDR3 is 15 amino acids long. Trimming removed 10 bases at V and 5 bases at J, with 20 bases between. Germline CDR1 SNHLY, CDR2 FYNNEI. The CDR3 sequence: CATRGGWTSNEKLFF. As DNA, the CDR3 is TGTGCCACCAGGGGCGGTTGGACATCAAATGAAAAACTGTTTTTT. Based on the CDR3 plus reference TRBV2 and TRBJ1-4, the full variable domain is EPEVTQTPSHQVTQMGQEVILRCVPISNHLYFYWYRQILGQKVEFLVSFYNNEISEKSEIFDDQFSVERPDGSNFTLKIRSTKLEDSAMYFCATRGGWTSNEKLFFGSGTQLSVL.

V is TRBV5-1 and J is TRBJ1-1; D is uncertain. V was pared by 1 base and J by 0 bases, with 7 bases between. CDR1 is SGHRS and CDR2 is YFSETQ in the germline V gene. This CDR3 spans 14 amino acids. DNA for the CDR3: TGCGCCAGCAGCTTGCCCAGTATGAACACTGAAGCTTTCTTT. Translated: CASSLPSMNTEAFF.

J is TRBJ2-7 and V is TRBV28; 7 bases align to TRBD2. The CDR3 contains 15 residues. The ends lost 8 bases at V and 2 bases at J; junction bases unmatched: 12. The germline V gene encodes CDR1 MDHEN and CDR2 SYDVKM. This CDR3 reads CASVPLAEPTYEQYF. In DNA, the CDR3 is TGTGCCAGCGTACCCCTAGCGGAACCTACCTACGAGCAGTACTTC.